This T cell receptor (beta chain) derives from a study of blood T cell repertoires in COVID-19. Study information: Acute and convalescent COVID-19 samples came from the United States, Italy and Spain. The analysed material was cDNA or gDNA that came from T cells, B-cell-depleted T cells, or PBMCs.

In the source study's methods: Reference gene primer amplification gave estimated nucleated cell counts. Assay: immunoSEQ multiplex PCR; the TCRdb copy retains only in-frame clones and omits some. The D gene and trimming were derived from the DNA, and the V and J assignments and clone size from that table. The data contain about 130,000 clones, 65% to 85% of them singletons. The CDR3 is made up of 15 amino acids. Germline V gives CDR1 SNHLY, CDR2 FYNNEI. V was shortened by 4 bases and J by 2 bases, with 15 bases between the two germline ends. Seattle patients were enrolled while actively infected and followed longitudinally.

Sequencing was performed on peripheral blood. The chain couples TRBV2 to TRBJ2-7; possibly TRBD2 for D (6 bases). The sequence was obtained from a man between 25 and 39 years old with COVID-19, enrolled during active disease. For the CDR3, the DNA is TGTGCCAGCAGTGTTCTAGCGCTATTTCCCTACGAGCAGTACTTC. It is translated as CASSVLALFPYEQYF.